This T cell receptor (beta chain) was sequenced in a study of T cell repertoires in cytomegalovirus infection. Study details: Based on public TCR beta signatures, there were indications of CMV infection and of a matching HLA type. General study results and limits: Dominating the ex vivo response were HLA-C-restricted CMV-specific TCR beta clonotypes.

TCRdb reprocessed the reads via MiXCR and lists one record per CDR3 protein. The sample holds about 310,000 distinct CDR3 sequences, 17% seen once. The germline V gene has CDR1 SGHTA and CDR2 FQGNSA. This CDR3 comprises 14 residues. The V and J ends lost 6 bases and 3 bases, in that order; junction bases with no gene match: 6. The sample holds many counts of this clonotype. Its antigen is undetermined. The specimen was PBMCs. This clonotype originated in a human donor in good health (CMV status not recorded). Some clones in this sample may be carry-over from other donors' samples. V and J are TRBV7-2 and TRBJ2-3, with 7 nucleotides matching TRBD2. The CDR3 nucleotides read TGTGCCAGCAGTTCGAGGACTAGAACAGATACGCAGTATTTT. Residues: CASSSRTRTDTQYF.